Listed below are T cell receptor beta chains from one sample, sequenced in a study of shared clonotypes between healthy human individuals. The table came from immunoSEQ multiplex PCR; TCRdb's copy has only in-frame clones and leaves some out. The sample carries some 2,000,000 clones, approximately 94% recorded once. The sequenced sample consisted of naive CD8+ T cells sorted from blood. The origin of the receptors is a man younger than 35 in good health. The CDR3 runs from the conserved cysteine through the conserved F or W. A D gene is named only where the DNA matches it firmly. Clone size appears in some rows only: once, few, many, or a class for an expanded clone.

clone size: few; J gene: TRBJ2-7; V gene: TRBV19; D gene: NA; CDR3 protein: CASSAGHGYEQYF; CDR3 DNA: TGTGCCAGTAGTGCTGGCCATGGCTACGAGCAGTACTTC
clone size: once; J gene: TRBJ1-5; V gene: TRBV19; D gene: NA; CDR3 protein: CASTSQAQPYQPQHF; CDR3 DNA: TGTGCCAGTACCTCTCAGGCACAGCCATATCAGCCCCAGCATTTT
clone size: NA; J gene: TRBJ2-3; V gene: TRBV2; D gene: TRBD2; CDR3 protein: CASSGTSGGEDTQYF; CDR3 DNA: TGTGCCAGCAGTGGGACTAGCGGGGGGGAAGATACGCAGTATTTT
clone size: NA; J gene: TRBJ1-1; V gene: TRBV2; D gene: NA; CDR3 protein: CASLLVVNTEAFF; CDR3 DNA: TGTGCCAGCCTCCTCGTGGTGAACACTGAAGCTTTCTTT
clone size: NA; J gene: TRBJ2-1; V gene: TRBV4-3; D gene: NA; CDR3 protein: CASSQDVLEVVGPNEQFF; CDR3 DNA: TGCGCCAGCAGCCAAGATGTATTAGAGGTGGTGGGCCCCAATGAGCAGTTCTTC
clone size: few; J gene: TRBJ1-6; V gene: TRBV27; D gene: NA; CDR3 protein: CASSLSIFGGNSPLHF; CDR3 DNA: TGTGCCAGCAGTTTATCTATCTTTGGCGGCAATTCACCCCTCCACTTT
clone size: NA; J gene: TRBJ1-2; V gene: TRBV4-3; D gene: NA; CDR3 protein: CASSQDRATVDYGYTF; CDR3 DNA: TGCGCCAGCAGCCAAGATAGGGCCACGGTGGACTATGGCTACACCTTC
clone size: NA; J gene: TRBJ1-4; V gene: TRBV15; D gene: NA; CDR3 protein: CATSRVLAANEKLFF; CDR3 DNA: TGTGCCACCAGCAGAGTTTTGGCGGCTAATGAAAAACTGTTTTTT
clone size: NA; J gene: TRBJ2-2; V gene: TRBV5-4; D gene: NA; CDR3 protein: CASSTGQLGGELFF; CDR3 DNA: TGTGCCAGCAGCACCGGACAACTAGGCGGGGAGCTGTTTTTT
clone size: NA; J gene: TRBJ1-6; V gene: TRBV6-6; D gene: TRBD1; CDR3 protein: CASTQDRESYSPLHF; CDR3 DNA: TGTGCCAGCACCCAGGACAGGGAAAGTTACTCACCCCTCCACTTT
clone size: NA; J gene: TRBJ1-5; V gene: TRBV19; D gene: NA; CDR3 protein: CASTLLDSNQPQHF; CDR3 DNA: TGTGCCAGTACTTTATTGGATAGCAATCAGCCCCAGCATTTT
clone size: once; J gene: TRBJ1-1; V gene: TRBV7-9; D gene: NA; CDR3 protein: CASTEGNLGLNTEAFF; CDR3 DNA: TGTGCCAGCACCGAGGGGAATCTGGGTTTGAACACTGAAGCTTTCTTT
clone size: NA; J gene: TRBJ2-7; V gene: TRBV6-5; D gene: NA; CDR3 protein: CASREALGGYEQYF; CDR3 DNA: TGTGCCAGCAGAGAGGCTTTAGGAGGCTACGAGCAGTACTTC
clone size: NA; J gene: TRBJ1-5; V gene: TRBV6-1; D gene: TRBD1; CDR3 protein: CASSEGVGTGSNQPQHF; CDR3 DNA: TGTGCCAGCAGTGAAGGGGTGGGGACAGGGTCCAATCAGCCCCAGCATTTT
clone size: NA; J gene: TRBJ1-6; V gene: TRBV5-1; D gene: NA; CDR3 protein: CASSLYQGIDNSPLHF; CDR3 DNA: TGCGCCAGCAGCTTATACCAGGGAATAGATAATTCACCCCTCCACTTT
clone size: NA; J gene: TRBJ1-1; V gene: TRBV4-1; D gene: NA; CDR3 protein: CASSLRGGYEAFF; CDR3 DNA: TGCGCCAGCAGCCTTAGGGGTGGGTACGAAGCTTTCTTT
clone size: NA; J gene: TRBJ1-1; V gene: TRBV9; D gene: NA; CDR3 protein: CASSVGGGWGWENTEAFF; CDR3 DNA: TGTGCCAGCAGCGTAGGTGGAGGATGGGGGTGGGAGAACACTGAAGCTTTCTTT
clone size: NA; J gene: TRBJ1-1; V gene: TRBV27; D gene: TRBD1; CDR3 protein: CASSLSGTGRTEAFF; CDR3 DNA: TGTGCCAGCAGTCTATCCGGGACAGGGAGAACTGAAGCTTTCTTT
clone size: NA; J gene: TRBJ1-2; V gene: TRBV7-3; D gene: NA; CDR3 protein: CASSSQTETNYGYTF; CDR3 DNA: TGTGCCAGCAGCTCTCAGACAGAAACTAACTATGGCTACACCTTC
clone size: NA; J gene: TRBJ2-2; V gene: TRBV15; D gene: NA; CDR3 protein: CATSRRENTGELFF; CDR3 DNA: TGTGCCACCAGCAGACGCGAGAACACCGGGGAGCTGTTTTTT
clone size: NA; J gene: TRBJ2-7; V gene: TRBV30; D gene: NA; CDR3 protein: CAWSAPGAVPSYEQYF; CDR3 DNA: TGTGCCTGGAGTGCCCCGGGAGCCGTGCCCTCCTACGAGCAGTACTTC
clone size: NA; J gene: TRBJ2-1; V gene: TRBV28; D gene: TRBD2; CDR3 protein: CASSPRLAGEYEQFF; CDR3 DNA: TGTGCCAGCAGCCCGCGACTAGCGGGGGAGTATGAGCAGTTCTTC
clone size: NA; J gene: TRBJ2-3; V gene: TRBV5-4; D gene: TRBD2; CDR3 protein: CASSWGTSGYSTDTQYF; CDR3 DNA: TGTGCCAGCAGCTGGGGGACTAGCGGGTATAGCACAGATACGCAGTATTTT
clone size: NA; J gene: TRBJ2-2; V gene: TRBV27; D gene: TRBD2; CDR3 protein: CASRLAGTGELFF; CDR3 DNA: TGTGCCAGCAGACTAGCGGGGACCGGGGAGCTGTTTTTT
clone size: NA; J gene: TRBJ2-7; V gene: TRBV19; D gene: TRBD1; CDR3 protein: CASSTQGASYEQYF; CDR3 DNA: TGTGCCAGTAGTACACAGGGGGCGTCCTACGAGCAGTACTTC
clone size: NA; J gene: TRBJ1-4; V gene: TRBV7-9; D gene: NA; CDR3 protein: CASSPPLGRANEKLFF; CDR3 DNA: TGTGCCAGCAGCCCGCCCCTCGGACGGGCTAATGAAAAACTGTTTTTT
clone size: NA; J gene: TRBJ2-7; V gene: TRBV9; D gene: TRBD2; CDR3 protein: CASSVDGTTLYEQYF; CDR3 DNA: TGTGCCAGCAGCGTAGATGGGACTACATTATATGAGCAGTACTTC
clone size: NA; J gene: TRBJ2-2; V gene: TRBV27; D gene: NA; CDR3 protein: CASSFRTANTGELFF; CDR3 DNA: TGTGCCAGCAGTTTCAGGACAGCTAACACCGGGGAGCTGTTTTTT
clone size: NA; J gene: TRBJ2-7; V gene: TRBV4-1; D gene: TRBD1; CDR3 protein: CASSQRDRATYEQYF; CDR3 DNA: TGCGCCAGCAGCCAACGGGACAGGGCAACCTACGAGCAGTACTTC
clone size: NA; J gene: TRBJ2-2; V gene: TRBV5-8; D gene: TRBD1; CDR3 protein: CASSLRGLNTGELFF; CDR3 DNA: TGTGCCAGCAGCTTAAGGGGGCTTAACACCGGGGAGCTGTTTTTT
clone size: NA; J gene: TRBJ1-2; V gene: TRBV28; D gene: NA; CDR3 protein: CASSSQIRDSYGYTF; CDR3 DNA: TGTGCCAGCAGTTCACAAATCAGGGATTCCTATGGCTACACCTTC
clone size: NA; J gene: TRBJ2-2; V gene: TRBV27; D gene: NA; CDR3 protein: CASRGGRGAGELFF; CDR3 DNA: TGTGCCAGCAGGGGCGGCAGGGGTGCCGGGGAGCTGTTTTTT
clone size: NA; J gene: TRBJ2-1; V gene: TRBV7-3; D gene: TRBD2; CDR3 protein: CASSPGLAVDNEQFF; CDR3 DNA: TGTGCCAGCAGCCCCGGACTAGCGGTCGACAATGAGCAGTTCTTC
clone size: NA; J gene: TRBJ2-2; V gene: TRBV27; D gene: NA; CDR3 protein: CASRNTGELFF; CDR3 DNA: TGTGCCAGCAGAAACACCGGGGAGCTGTTTTTT
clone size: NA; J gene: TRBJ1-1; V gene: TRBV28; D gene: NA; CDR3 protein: CATRTGIEAFF; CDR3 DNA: TGTGCCACCCGGACCGGTATTGAAGCTTTCTTT